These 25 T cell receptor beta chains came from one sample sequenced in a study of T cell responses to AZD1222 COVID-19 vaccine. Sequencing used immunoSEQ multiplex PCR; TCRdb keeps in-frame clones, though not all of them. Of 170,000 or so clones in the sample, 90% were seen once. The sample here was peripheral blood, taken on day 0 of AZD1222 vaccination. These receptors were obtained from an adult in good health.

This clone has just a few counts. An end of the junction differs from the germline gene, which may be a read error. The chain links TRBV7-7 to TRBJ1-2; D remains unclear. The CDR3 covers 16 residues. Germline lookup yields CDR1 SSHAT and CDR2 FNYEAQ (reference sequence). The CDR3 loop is CASSLIQTGPNYGYTF. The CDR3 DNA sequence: TGTGCTAGCAGCTTAATTCAGACCGGGCCTAACTATGGCTACACCTTC.

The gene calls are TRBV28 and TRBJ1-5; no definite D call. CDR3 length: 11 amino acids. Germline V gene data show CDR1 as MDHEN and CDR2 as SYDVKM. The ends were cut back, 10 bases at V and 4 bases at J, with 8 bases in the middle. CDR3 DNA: TGTGCCACGGCAGGAAATCAGCCCCAGCATTTT. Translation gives CATAGNQPQHF.

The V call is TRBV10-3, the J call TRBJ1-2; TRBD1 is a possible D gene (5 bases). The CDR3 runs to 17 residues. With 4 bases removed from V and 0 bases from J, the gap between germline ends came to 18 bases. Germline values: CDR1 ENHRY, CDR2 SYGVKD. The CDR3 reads CAISGGLRGPTNYGYTF. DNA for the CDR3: TGTGCCATCAGTGGAGGCCTTAGGGGCCCAACTAACTATGGCTACACCTTC.

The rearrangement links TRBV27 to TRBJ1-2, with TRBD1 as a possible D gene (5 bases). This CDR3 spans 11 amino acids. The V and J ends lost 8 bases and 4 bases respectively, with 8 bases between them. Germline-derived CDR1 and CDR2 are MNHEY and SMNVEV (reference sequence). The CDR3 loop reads CASGGFYGYTF. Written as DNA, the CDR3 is TGTGCCAGCGGGGGTTTCTATGGCTACACCTTC.

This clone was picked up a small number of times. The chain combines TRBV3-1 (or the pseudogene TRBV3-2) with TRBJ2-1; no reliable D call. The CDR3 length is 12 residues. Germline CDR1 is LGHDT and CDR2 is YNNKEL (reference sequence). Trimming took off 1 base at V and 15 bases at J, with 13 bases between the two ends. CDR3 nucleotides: TGTGCCAGCAGCCAAGGAAGGCAGTCCCCGTTCTTC. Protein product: CASSQGRQSPFF.

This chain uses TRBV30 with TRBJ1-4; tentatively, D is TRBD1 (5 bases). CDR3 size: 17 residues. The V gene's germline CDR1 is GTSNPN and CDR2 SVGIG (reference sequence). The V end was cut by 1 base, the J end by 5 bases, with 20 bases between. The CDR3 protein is CAWSGLRVGGGNEKLFF. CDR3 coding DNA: TGTGCCTGGAGTGGCCTTCGTGTGGGGGGAGGGAATGAAAAACTGTTTTTT.

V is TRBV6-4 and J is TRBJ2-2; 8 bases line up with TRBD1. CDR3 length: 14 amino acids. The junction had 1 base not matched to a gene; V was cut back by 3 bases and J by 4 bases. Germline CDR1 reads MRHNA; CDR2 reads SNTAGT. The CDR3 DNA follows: TGTGCCAGCAGTGAACAGGGGGGCACCGGGGAGCTGTTTTTT. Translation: CASSEQGGTGELFF.

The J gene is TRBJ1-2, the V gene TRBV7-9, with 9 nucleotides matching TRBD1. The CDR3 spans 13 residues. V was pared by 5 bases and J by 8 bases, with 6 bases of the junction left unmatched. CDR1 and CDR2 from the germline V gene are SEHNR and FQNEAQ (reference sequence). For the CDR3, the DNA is TGTGCCAGCAGCGGACAGGGGTTTCAGGGCTACACCTTC. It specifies CASSGQGFQGYTF.

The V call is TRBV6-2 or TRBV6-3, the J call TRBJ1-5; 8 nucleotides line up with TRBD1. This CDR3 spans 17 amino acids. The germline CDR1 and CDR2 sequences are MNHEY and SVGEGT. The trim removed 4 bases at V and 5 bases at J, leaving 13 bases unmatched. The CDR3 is CASSWGKRQGTYQPQHF. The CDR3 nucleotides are TGTGCCAGCAGTTGGGGTAAGAGACAGGGGACCTATCAGCCCCAGCATTTT.

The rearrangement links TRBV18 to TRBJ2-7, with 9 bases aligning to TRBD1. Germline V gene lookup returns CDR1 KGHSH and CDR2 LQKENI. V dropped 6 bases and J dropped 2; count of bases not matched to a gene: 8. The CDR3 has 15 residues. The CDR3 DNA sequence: TGTGCCAGCTCTTCCGGACAGGGGAAGACCTACGAGCAGTACTTC. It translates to CASSSGQGKTYEQYF. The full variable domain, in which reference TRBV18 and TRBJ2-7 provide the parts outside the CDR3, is NAGVMQNPRHLVRRRGQEARLRCSPMKGHSHVYWYRQLPEEGLKFMVYLQKENIIDESGMPKERFSAEFPKEGPSILRIQQVVRGDSAAYFCASSSGQGKTYEQYFGPGTRLTVT.

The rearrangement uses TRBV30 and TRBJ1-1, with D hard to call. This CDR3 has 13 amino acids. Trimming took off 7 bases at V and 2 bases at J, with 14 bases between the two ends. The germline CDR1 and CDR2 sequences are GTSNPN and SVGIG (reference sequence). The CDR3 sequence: CAFDLFRNTEAFF. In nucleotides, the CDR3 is TGTGCCTTCGACCTTTTTCGAAACACTGAAGCTTTCTTT.

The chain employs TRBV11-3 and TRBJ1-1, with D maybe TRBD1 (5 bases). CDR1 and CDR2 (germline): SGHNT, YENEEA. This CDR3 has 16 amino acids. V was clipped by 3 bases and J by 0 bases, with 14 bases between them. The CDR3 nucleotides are TGTGCCAGCAGCTTTGGGGCAGGATGGATGAACACTGAAGCTTTCTTT. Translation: CASSFGAGWMNTEAFF.

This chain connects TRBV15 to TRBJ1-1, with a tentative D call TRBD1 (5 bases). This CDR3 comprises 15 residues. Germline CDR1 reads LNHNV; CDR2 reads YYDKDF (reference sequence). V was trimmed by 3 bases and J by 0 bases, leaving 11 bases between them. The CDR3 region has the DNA TGTGCCACCAGCAGCGCGGACACGATGAACACTGAAGCTTTCTTT. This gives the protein CATSSADTMNTEAFF.

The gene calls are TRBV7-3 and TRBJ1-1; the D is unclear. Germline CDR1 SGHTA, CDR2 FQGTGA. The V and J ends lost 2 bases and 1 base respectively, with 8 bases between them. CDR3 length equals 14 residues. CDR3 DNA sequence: TGTGCCAGCAGCTTACAGGCGGGGAACACTGAAGCTTTCTTT. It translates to CASSLQAGNTEAFF. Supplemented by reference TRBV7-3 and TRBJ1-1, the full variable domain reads GAGVSQTPSNKVTEKGKYVELRCDPISGHTALYWYRQSLGQGPEFLIYFQGTGAADDSGLPNDRFFAVRPEGSVSTLKIQRTERGDSAVYLCASSLQAGNTEAFFGQGTRLTVV.

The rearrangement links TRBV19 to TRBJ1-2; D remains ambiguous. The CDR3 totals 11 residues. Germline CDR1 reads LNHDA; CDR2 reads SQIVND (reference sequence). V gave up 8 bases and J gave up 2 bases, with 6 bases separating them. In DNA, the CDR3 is TGTGCCAGTTCCCAAAACTATGGCTACACCTTC. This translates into CASSQNYGYTF.

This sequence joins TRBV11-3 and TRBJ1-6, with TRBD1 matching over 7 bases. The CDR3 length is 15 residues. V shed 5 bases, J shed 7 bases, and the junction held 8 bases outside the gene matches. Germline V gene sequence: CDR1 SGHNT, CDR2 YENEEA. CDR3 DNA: TGTGCCAGCAGCAGCCGGACAGGTCCGAATTCACCCCTCCACTTT. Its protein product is CASSSRTGPNSPLHF. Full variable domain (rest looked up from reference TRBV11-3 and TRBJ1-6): EAGVVQSPRYKIIEKKQPVAFWCNPISGHNTLYWYLQNLGQGPELLIRYENEEAVDDSQLPKDRFSAERLKGVDSTLKIQPAELGDSAVYLCASSSRTGPNSPLHFGNGTRLTVT.

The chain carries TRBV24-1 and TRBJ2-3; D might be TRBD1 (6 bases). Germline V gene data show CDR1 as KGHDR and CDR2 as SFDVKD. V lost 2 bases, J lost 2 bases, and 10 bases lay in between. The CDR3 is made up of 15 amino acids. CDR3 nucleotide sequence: TGTGCCACCAGTGATTGGGGGCCGGACACAGATACGCAGTATTTT. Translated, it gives CATSDWGPDTDTQYF.

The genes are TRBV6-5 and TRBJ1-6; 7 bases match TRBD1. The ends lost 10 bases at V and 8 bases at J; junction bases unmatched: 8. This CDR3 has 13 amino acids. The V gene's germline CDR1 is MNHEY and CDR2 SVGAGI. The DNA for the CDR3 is TGTGCCACTTCGACAGGGTCGCATTCACCCCTCCACTTT. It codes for CATSTGSHSPLHF.

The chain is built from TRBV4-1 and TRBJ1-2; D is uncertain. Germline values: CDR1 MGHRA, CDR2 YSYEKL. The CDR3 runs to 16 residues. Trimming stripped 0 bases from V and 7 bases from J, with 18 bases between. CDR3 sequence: CASSQDYGRQVSGYTF. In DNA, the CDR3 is TGCGCCAGCAGCCAAGATTATGGCCGGCAGGTTAGTGGCTACACCTTC.

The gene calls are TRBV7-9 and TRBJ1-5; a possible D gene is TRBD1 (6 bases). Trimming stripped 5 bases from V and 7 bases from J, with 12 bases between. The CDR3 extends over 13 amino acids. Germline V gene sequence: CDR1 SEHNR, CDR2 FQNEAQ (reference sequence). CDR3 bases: TGTGCCAGCAGCGGGGGCTTCGAGCAGCCCCAGCATTTT. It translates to CASSGGFEQPQHF.

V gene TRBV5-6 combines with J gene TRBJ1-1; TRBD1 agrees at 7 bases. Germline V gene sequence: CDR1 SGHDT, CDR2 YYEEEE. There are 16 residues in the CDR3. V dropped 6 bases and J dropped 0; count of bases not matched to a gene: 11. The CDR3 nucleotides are TGTGCCAGCACCTTAAACAGGGGAGCAGTGAACACTGAAGCTTTCTTT. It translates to CASTLNRGAVNTEAFF. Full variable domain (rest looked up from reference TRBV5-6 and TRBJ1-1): DAGVTQSPTHLIKTRGQQVTLRCSPKSGHDTVSWYQQALGQGPQFIFQYYEEEERQRGNFPDRFSGHQFPNYSSELNVNALLLGDSALYLCASTLNRGAVNTEAFFGQGTRLTVV.

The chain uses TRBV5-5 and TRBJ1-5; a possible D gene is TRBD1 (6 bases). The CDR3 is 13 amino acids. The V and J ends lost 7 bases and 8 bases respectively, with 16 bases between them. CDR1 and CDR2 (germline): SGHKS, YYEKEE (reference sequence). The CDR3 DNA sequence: TGTGCCAGCGGCGACAGGCCTCTCGAGCCCCAGCATTTT. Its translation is CASGDRPLEPQHF.

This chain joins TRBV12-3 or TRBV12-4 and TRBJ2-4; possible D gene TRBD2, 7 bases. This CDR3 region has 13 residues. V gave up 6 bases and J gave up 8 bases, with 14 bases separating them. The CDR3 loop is CASRTTGGHIQYF. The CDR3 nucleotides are TGTGCCAGCAGAACGACCGGGGGGCACATTCAGTACTTC.

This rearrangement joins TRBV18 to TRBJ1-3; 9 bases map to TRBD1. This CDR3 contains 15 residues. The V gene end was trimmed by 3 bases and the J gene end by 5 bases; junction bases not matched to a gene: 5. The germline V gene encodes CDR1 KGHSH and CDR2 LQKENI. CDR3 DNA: TGTGCCAGCTCACCGGACAGGGGAAGGAGAAACACCATATATTTT. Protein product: CASSPDRGRRNTIYF.

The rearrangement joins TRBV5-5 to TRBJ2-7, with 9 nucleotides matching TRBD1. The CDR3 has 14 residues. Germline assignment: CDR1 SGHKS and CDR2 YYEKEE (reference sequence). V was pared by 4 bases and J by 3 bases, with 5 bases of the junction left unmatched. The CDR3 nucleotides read TGTGCCAGCAGCCATGGACAGGGGAACTACGAGCAGTACTTC. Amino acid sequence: CASSHGQGNYEQYF.